Listed below are T cell receptor beta chains from one sample, sequenced in a study of cytomegalovirus exposure and HLA in healthy donors. Assay: immunoSEQ multiplex PCR; the TCRdb copy retains only in-frame clones and omits some. The sample has about 150,000 clones; approximately 86% are singletons. The specimen was PBMCs. The origin of the receptors is a woman aged 45-59 years in good health and CMV-seropositive. Each CDR3 is given with its conserved first and last residue. A D gene is named only where the DNA matches it firmly. The size entry is marked missing in some rows and otherwise reads once, few, many or a size class.

J gene | clone size | V gene | D gene | CDR3 DNA | CDR3 protein
TRBJ2-1 | . | TRBV30 | TRBD1 | TGTGCCTGGAGTGCCCTAGACAGGGACAATGAGCAGTTCTTC | CAWSALDRDNEQFF
TRBJ1-1 | . | TRBV7-2 | . | TGTGCCAGCAGCTTCGGGGGGGTATCTGAAGCTTTCTTT | CASSFGGVSEAFF
TRBJ1-2 | . | TRBV6-1 | . | TGTGCCAGCAGTGAACGGAGGGACGCCCTCTTTGGCTACACCTTC | CASSERRDALFGYTF
TRBJ2-7 | . | TRBV7-8 | TRBD1 | TGTGCCAGCAGCCCCCGGGACAGGGGATCCGAGCAGTACTTC | CASSPRDRGSEQYF
TRBJ1-5 | . | TRBV5-5 | . | TGTGCCAGCAGCTTCTTATCCAATCAGCCCCAGCATTTT | CASSFLSNQPQHF
TRBJ2-3 | . | TRBV21-1 | . | TGTGCCAGCAGCAAAGGAGCTAGCGGGGGGGCAGATACGCAGTATTTT | CASSKGASGGADTQYF
TRBJ2-7 | . | TRBV10-3 | . | TGTGCCATCAGTGATGGCAGGGAAACTCGCGAGCAGTACTTC | CAISDGRETREQYF
TRBJ2-1 | once | TRBV5-1 | . | TGCGCCAGCAGCTTCTCCCACAATGAGCAGTTCTTC | CASSFSHNEQFF
TRBJ1-6 | once | TRBV6-1 | . | TGTGCCAGCAGTAGCCAGAGACAGTCTTCACCCCTCCACTTT | CASSSQRQSSPLHF
TRBJ1-2 | . | TRBV18 | . | TGTGCCAGCTCACCTCAGGGGATTGAAGGTGGCTACACCTTC | CASSPQGIEGGYTF
TRBJ2-1 | . | TRBV15 | . | TGTGCCACCAGCAGAGATACAGACTACAATGAGCAGTTCTTC | CATSRDTDYNEQFF
TRBJ2-7 | once | TRBV7-2 | TRBD2 | TGTGCCAGCAGTCAGCGGGGGGTGAACTACGAGCAGTACTTC | CASSQRGVNYEQYF
TRBJ1-6 | . | TRBV27 | . | TGTGCCAGCAGACTCGACGGGAATTCACCCCTCCACTTT | CASRLDGNSPLHF
TRBJ2-3 | . | TRBV9 | TRBD2 | TGTGCCAGCAGTATAGCGGGTGGGACAGATACGCAGTATTTT | CASSIAGGTDTQYF
TRBJ2-5 | . | TRBV29-1 | . | TGCAGCGCTGAAGAGGGTGGAGGGGTGGACGAGACCCAGTACTTC | CSAEEGGGVDETQYF
TRBJ2-7 | . | TRBV13 | . | TGTGCCACCGCCGGGGAGGAAGGCAAGCAGTACTTC | CATAGEEGKQYF
TRBJ1-2 | . | TRBV9 | . | TGTGCCAGCAGCGTAGCGGTGACAACCAACTATGGCTACACCTTC | CASSVAVTTNYGYTF
TRBJ1-3 | . | TRBV30 | . | TGTGCCAGGGGAAGCTCTGGAAACACCATATATTTT | CARGSSGNTIYF
TRBJ1-2 | . | TRBV5-4 | TRBD1 | TGTGCCAGCAGCTTGGGACAGGGAACCTTCTCCTATGGCTACACCTTC | CASSLGQGTFSYGYTF
TRBJ1-1 | . | TRBV7-2 | . | TGTGCCAGCAGCTTAGGGAGTCGTACTGAAGCTTTCTTT | CASSLGSRTEAFF
TRBJ1-6 | . | TRBV18 | . | TGTGCCAGCTCACCCGACAGTAATTCACCCCTCCACTTT | CASSPDSNSPLHF
TRBJ1-5 | . | TRBV19 | TRBD1 | TGTGCCAGTAGTGACCAGGGGGCCGGCAATCAGCCCCAGCATTTT | CASSDQGAGNQPQHF
TRBJ2-7 | . | TRBV6-6 | . | TGTGCCAGCAGGGAAACAGGCACCTACGAGCAGTACTTC | CASRETGTYEQYF
TRBJ2-1 | . | TRBV2 | TRBD2 | TGTGCCAGCAGTACCTTCGGCGGGGGGGCCTTAAATGAGCAGTTCTTC | CASSTFGGGALNEQFF
TRBJ1-2 | . | TRBV15 | TRBD1 | TGTGCCACCAGCGGGGACAGAAACTATGGCTACACCTTC | CATSGDRNYGYTF
TRBJ1-4 | . | TRBV19 | TRBD1 | TGTGCCAGTAGTCTAGGCCGGGACAGTGATGAAAAACTGTTTTTT | CASSLGRDSDEKLFF
TRBJ2-7 | . | TRBV7-6 | TRBD1 | TGTGCCAGCTCCAATGGACAGGGGGACTACGAGCAGTACTTC | CASSNGQGDYEQYF
TRBJ2-7 | . | TRBV6-6 | TRBD1 | TGTGCCAGCAGCAACGTAGGGACAGGGGCCCACGAGCAGTACTTC | CASSNVGTGAHEQYF
TRBJ1-2 | . | TRBV29-1 | . | TGCAGCGTTGAAGAGACGACAGGCCACTATGGCTACACCTTC | CSVEETTGHYGYTF
TRBJ2-1 | . | TRBV9 | TRBD2 | TGTGCCAGCAGCGTACTAGCGGGGGGGAATGAGCAGTTCTTC | CASSVLAGGNEQFF
TRBJ1-2 | . | TRBV6-5 | TRBD1 | TGTGCCAGCAGTTACGACCTGGGACAGCCGGCCTACACCTTC | CASSYDLGQPAYTF
TRBJ2-7 | . | TRBV5-1 | . | TGCGCCAGCAGTGAGGGGGGGGGAGCCGGCTACGAGCAGTACTTC | CASSEGGGAGYEQYF
TRBJ2-7 | . | TRBV12-2 | . | TGTGCAAGTCGCTTATTAACCGCTACACCCCTACAGGGAGTGTCCGACGAGCAGTACTTC | CASRLLTATPLQGVSDEQYF
TRBJ2-7 | . | TRBV5-4 | . | TGTGCCAGCAGCTTTCCCGGTCAGGGATCCTACGAGCAGTACTTC | CASSFPGQGSYEQYF
TRBJ1-3 | . | TRBV29-1 | . | TGCAGCGCCCAGGGGACTGGAAACACCATATATTTT | CSAQGTGNTIYF
TRBJ2-7 | . | TRBV18 | TRBD1 | TGTGCCAGCTCCCTCAACAGGGGTGAATGGCCCGAGCAGTACTTC | CASSLNRGEWPEQYF
TRBJ1-4 | once | TRBV6-5 | . | TGTGCCAGCAGCCGGAACAGGGCGTCTAATGAAAAACTGTTTTTT | CASSRNRASNEKLFF
TRBJ2-3 | . | TRBV5-4 | TRBD2 | TGTGCCAGCAGCCAAAACGCCCGACTAGCGGGGGGGCAAGATACGCAGTATTTT | CASSQNARLAGGQDTQYF
TRBJ2-5 | . | TRBV7-7 | . | TGTGCTAGCAGCTCCGTCGCGGTCGGGGAGACCCAGTACTTC | CASSSVAVGETQYF
TRBJ2-7 | once | TRBV6-5 | . | TGTGCCAGCAGTTACGCGGGAAACGAGCAGTACTTC | CASSYAGNEQYF
TRBJ2-7 | . | TRBV5-6 | . | TGTGCCAGCAGGGCCGGGAGTCGAGAGCAGTACTTC | CASRAGSREQYF
TRBJ2-1 | . | TRBV29-1 | . | TGCAGCGTTATCTCCGTGGTCTCTACCTACAATGAGCAGTTCTTC | CSVISVVSTYNEQFF
TRBJ1-5 | . | TRBV5-4 | . | TGTGCCAGCAGCTTGAACGGACAATCACAGCCCCAGCATTTT | CASSLNGQSQPQHF
TRBJ2-2 | . | TRBV7-2 | TRBD2 | TGTGCCAGCAGCTTAGCCAGCGGGGGTTCCGGGGAGCTGTTTTTT | CASSLASGGSGELFF
TRBJ2-7 | . | TRBV2 | . | TGTGCCAGCAGTAACTCCGGGTCCTGGGAGCAGTACTTC | CASSNSGSWEQYF
TRBJ2-2 | . | TRBV9 | TRBD2 | TGTGCCAGCAGCTCGCTAGCGGGGGATAACACCGGGGAGCTGTTTTTT | CASSSLAGDNTGELFF
TRBJ2-2 | . | TRBV6-5 | TRBD1 | TGTGCCAGCAAGGGACAGGGGCGGTATACCGGGGAGCTGTTTTTT | CASKGQGRYTGELFF
TRBJ2-1 | . | TRBV30 | . | TGTGCCTGGATTGGTACCCCAGGCAATGAGCAGTTCTTC | CAWIGTPGNEQFF
TRBJ1-5 | . | TRBV19 | . | TGTGCCAGTAGTATAAGGGGAGGGGATCAGCCCCAGCATTTT | CASSIRGGDQPQHF